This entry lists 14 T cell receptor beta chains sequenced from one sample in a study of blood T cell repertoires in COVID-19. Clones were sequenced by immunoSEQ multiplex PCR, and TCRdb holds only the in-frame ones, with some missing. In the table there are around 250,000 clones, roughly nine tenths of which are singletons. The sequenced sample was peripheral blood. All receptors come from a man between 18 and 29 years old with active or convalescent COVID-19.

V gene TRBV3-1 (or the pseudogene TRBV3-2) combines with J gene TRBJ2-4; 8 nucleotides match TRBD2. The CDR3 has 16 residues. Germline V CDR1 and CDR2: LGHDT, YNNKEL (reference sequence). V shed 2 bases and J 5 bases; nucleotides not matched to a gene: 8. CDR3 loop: CASSQSGGVYENIQYF. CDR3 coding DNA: TGTGCCAGCAGCCAAAGCGGGGGAGTCTACGAAAACATTCAGTACTTC.

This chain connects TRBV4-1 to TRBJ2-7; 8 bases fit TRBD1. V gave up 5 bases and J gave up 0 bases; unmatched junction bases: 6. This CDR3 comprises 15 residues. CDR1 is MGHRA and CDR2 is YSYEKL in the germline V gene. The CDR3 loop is CASSGRDRHSYEQYF. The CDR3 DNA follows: TGCGCCAGCAGCGGCCGGGACAGGCACTCCTACGAGCAGTACTTC.

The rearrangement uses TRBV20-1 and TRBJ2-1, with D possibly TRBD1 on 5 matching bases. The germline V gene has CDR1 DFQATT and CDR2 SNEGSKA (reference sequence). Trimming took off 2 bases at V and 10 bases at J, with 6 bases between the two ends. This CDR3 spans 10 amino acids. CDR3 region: CSARKGEQFF. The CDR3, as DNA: TGCAGTGCTAGAAAGGGGGAGCAGTTCTTC.

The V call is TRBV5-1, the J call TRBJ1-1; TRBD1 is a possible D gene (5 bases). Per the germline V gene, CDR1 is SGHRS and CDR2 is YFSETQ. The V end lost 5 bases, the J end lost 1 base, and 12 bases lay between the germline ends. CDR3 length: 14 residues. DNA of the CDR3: TGCGCCAGCAGAAAGGGGTATGAGAACACTGAAGCTTTCTTT. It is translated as CASRKGYENTEAFF.

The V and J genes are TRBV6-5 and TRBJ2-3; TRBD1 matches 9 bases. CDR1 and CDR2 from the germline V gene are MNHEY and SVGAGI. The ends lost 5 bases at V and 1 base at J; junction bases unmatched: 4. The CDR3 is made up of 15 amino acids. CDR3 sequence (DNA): TGTGCCAGCAGTAGCCGGGACAGGGGCACAGATACGCAGTATTTT. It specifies CASSSRDRGTDTQYF.

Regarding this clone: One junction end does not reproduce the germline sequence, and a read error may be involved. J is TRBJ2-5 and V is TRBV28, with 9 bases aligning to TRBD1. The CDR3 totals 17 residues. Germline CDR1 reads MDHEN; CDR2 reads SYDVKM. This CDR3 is CASSTIPPGTGSGFRNF. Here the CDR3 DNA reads TGTGCCAGCAGTACTATACCCCCCGGGACAGGGTCTGGGTTCCGGAACTTC.

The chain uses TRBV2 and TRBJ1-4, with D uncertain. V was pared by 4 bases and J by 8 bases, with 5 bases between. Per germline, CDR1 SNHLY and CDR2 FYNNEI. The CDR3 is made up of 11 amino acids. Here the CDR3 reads CASSVTEKLFF. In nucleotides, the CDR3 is TGTGCCAGCAGTGTAACAGAAAAACTGTTTTTT.

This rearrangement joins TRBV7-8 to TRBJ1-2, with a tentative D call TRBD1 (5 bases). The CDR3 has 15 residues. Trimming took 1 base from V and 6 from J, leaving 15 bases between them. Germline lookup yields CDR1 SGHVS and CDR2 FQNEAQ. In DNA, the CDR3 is TGTGCCAGCAGCTTAGTGGGCAGGGCGATGGATGGCTACACCTTC. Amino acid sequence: CASSLVGRAMDGYTF.

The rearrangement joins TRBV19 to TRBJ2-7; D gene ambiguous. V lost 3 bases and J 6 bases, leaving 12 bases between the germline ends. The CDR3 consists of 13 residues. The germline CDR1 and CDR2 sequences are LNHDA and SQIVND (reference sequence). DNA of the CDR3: TGTGCCAGTAGTATGGGCAGGTCGCCCGAGCAGTACTTC. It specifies CASSMGRSPEQYF.

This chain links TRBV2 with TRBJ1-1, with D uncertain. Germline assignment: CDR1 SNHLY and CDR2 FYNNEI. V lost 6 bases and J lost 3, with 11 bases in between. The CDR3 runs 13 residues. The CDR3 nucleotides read TGTGCCAGCAGCCCCTCGGTTCACACTGAAGCTTTCTTT. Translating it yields CASSPSVHTEAFF.

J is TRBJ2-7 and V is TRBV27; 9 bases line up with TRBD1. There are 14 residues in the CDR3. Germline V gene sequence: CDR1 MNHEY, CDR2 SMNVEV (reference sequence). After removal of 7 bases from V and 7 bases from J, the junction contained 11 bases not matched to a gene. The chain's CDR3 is CASNPGQGNGEQYF. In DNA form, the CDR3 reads TGTGCCAGCAATCCGGGACAGGGAAACGGGGAGCAGTACTTC.

CDR3 sequence reads: CASSQLAGAANQETQYF. The CDR3 region has the DNA TGTGCCAGCAGCCAACTAGCGGGGGCCGCTAACCAAGAGACCCAGTACTTC. The rearrangement uses TRBV3-1 (or the pseudogene TRBV3-2) and TRBJ2-5; 10 positions agree with TRBD2. Germline trimming cut 2 bases from V and 0 bases from J; bases unmatched to any gene: 6. The CDR3 spans 17 residues. Looked up from germline, CDR1 is LGHDT and CDR2 is YNNKEL (reference sequence).

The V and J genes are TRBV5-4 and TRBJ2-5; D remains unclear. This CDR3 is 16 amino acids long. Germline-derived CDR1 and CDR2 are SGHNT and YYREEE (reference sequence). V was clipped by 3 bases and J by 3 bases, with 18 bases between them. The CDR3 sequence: CASSSGAQRVKETQYF. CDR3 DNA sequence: TGTGCCAGCAGCTCCGGAGCGCAGCGTGTTAAAGAGACCCAGTACTTC.

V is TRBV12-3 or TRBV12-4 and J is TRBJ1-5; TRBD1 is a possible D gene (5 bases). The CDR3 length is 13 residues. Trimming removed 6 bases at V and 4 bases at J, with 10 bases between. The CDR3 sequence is CASSTGENQPQHF. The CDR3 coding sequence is TGTGCCAGCAGCACAGGTGAAAATCAGCCCCAGCATTTT.